This TCR beta chain is drawn from a study of blood T cell repertoires in COVID-19 (dated by TCRdb to about 2020). Describing the broader study: Samples covering the acute and convalescent phases of COVID-19 were provided by collaborators in the United States, Italy and Spain. HLA class I and class II types, where available, came from metadata supplied by the sample provider rather than from assay-based typing. The repertoires were released in a freely available public database intended as a resource for research on the immune response to SARS-CoV-2. Deeply sampled blood TCRbeta repertoires from subjects exposed to, actively infected with, or recovered from COVID-19 were included in the dataset. A de-identified subject ID, COVID-19 status, age in years and sex were almost always included in the sample metadata. The prospective study material was composed of cDNA or gDNA derived from T cells, B-cell-depleted T cells, or PBMCs. Samples came from the ongoing ImmuneRACE study (first 160 participants) plus 1,254 subjects from 6 global collaborators.

The collaborating institutions used their own protocols to collect whole blood in K2EDTA tubes. For TCRbeta analysis, collaborators shipped samples in one of three forms: frozen whole blood, isolated PBMCs, or DNA extracted from either of those sample types. Notes on this clone: The antigen this receptor binds is unknown. Base quality data are lacking; no much larger clone is found one base away.

The paper as a whole reports these results and caveats: Clinical and demographic metadata were provided uncurated, with the amount varying by source and participant.

The immunoSEQ Assay, a bias-controlled multiplex PCR, was used to amplify TCRbeta CDR3 regions from genomic DNA. Regarding the original processing steps: Within the assay, amplification of reference gene primers was used to estimate how many nucleated cells each sample contained. To quantify the absolute abundance of each unique TCRbeta CDR3 rearrangement, sequence reads were collapsed and filtered. For each sample, productive Simpson clonality was calculated by taking the square root of Simpson's diversity index across productive rearrangements. TCRdb retrieved this table from immuneACCESS and kept in-frame rearrangements only. Not all clones are present; in checked studies, unresolved V genes account for under half, and no reason is known for the remainder. That table furnishes V, J and clone size, whereas the DNA furnished D and trimming. The sample has fewer than 45,000 clones on record, 88% of them singletons. The top ten hold over 11% of the sample.

This sequence was found in a human donor in a cohort sampled during active COVID-19. The specimen sequenced was peripheral blood.

The CDR3 region reads CASSPRGNINYEQYF. The sequence in DNA is TGTGCCAGCTCACCTCGTGGCAACATCAACTACGAGCAGTACTTC. The chain was built from TRBV18 and TRBJ2-7, with no confident D gene call. As encoded in the germline V gene, CDR1 is KGHSH while CDR2 is LQKENI. V loses 3 bases of germline sequence and J loses 3 bases, and the interval between the two ends is 15 bases. The cysteine opens and the phenylalanine closes a CDR3 of 15 amino acids. Of all the DNA, just the CDR3 is kept, 45 bases in frame from base 1. With all but the CDR3 taken from the reference TRBV18 and TRBJ2-7 genes, the full variable domain is: NAGVMQNPRHLVRRRGQEARLRCSPMKGHSHVYWYRQLPEEGLKFMVYLQKENIIDESGMPKERFSAEFPKEGPSILRIQQVVRGDSAAYFCASSPRGNINYEQYFGPGTRLTVT.